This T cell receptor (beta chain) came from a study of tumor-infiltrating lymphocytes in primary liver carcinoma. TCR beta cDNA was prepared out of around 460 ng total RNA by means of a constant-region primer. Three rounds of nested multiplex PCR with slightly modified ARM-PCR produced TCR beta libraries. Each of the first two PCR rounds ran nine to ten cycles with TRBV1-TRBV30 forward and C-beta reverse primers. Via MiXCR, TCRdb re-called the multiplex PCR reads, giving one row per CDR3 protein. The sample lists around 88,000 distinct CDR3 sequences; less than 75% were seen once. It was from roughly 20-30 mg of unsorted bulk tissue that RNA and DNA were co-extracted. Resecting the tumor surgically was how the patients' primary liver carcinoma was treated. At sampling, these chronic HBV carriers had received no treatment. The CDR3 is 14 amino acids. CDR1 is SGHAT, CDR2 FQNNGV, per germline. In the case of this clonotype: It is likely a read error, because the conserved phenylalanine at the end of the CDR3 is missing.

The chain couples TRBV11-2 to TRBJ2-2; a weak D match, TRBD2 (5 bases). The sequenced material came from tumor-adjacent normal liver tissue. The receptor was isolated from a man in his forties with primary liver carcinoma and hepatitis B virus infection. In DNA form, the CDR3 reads TGTACCAGCAGCCTAGTTGGCGGGACCGGGGAGCTGTTTTCT. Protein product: CTSSLVGGTGELFS.